The present T cell receptor beta chain was sequenced within a study of response to subunit inactivated influenza vaccine (dated by TCRdb to 2017 to 2018). Study-level background: Deep quantitative T cell receptor repertoire profiling was used in the study to track responses to a trivalent subunit inactivated influenza vaccine.

Points on this clonotype: Its binding antigen is unknown. Nothing much larger sits one base from this clone, and base qualities are not available.

V is reduced by 0 bases and J by 9 bases, leaving a spacing of 18 bases between them. The CDR3 holds 16 amino acids from the cysteine to the phenylalanine. Solely the CDR3 DNA is kept, with 48 bases framed from the first base. From the germline V gene, CDR1 is LGHNA and CDR2 is YNFKEQ. Broader findings and caveats from the paper: According to the authors, only a limited number of new T cells may be recruited by each seasonal influenza vaccination.

To prepare the library, RT-PCR was applied. Instrument used: Illumina HiSeq 2500. The public reads were reprocessed in TCRdb via fastp at Q25 and MiXCR, keeping in-frame beta chains. CDR3 protein duplicates are merged, each entry listing the most common genes and DNA. In all, the sample holds about 500,000 distinct CDR3 sequences, and more than 15% of those were seen once. Of the sample, less than 4% is held by the ten largest clones. The chain uses TRBV4-2 and TRBJ2-1; the D region possibly corresponds to TRBD2 (7 bases align). Specimen: CD4+ T cells sorted from PBMCs, collected less than 25 months after vaccination. This clonotype was sampled from a man aged 50 to 69 who received an inactivated influenza vaccine. Donor details come from another sample of the same person, matched by shared clones. CDR3 reads: CASSQDQGTIGGEQFF. The DNA is as follows: TGTGCCAGCAGCCAAGATCAGGGGACTATTGGTGGTGAGCAGTTCTTC.